The clone carrying this T cell receptor (beta chain) was detected once. Its antigen is unidentified. The table came from immunoSEQ multiplex PCR; TCRdb's copy has only in-frame clones and leaves some out. The sample records around 200,000 clones, roughly 92% being singletons. The CDR3 has 14 amino acids. Germline CDR1 reads MNHEY; CDR2 reads SMNVEV (reference sequence). The V and J ends lost 7 bases and 3 bases respectively, with 13 bases between them. The source of the sample is a study of T cell responses to AZD1222 COVID-19 vaccine. Overall study findings and caveats: Nearly half of unique spike-specific TCRs reportedly avoided B.1.351 and B.1.1.7 mutated regions. Donors were chiefly white British, with a greater number of females, and clonal diversity was perhaps underestimated. Along spike, vaccine-associated CD4 TCRs were found throughout, with dominance at 160-218 and 743-854. The repertoires were collected only after the peak T cell response.

This chain links TRBV27 with TRBJ2-1; D not resolved. Source: peripheral blood, taken 28 days after the second AZD1222 dose. The receptor's source is an adult who received the AZD1222 COVID-19 vaccine. The CDR3 loop reads CASTHKGFYNEQFF. In nucleotides, the CDR3 is TGTGCCAGCACTCATAAGGGCTTCTACAATGAGCAGTTCTTC.